The clone carrying this T cell receptor beta chain was recorded a few times. What it recognizes is unknown. Germline assignment: CDR1 SGHDT and CDR2 YYEEEE. Trimming took 0 bases from V and 7 from J; bases not matched to a gene: 11. This CDR3 is built from 18 residues. This sample stems from a study of beta chain features in type 1 diabetes. About the research overall: Across the samples, some 98,000,000 sorted cells were examined in total.

As every portion of the isolated RNA was reverse transcribed, the sequencing read expressed TCRB transcripts. Data came from immunoSEQ multiplex PCR; TCRdb stores just in-frame clones and leaves some out. The profile covers about 150,000 clones, with approximately 10% appearing a single time and about 0.65% taken by the ten largest. Overall study results and limits: Shorter TCRB CDR3s, moderately but significantly so, marked every one of the four CD4+ subsets in Type 1 diabetes patients. VDJ junctions sequenced from type 1 diabetes patients showed fewer insertions and more deletions.

Per donor, one heparinised blood draw averaged around 0.12 L. The receptor was isolated from a woman under 40 with type 1 diabetes. The gene calls are TRBV5-6 and TRBJ2-1, with 12 bases matching TRBD2. Sequences were obtained from central memory CD4+ T cells from blood. CDR3 nucleotide sequence: TGTGCCAGCAGCTTGGAGCTAGCGGGAGGGCAATCGGGGAATGAGCAGTTCTTC. Amino acids: CASSLELAGGQSGNEQFF.